A selection of T cell receptor beta chains follows, all from one sample in a study of control samples from healthy donors and cancer patients. Profiling relied on immunoSEQ multiplex PCR, and the TCRdb table lists in-frame clones only, not all of them. The table lists 99,000 or so clones, roughly 82% of them singletons. The sequencing sample was made of blood. Source of these receptors: a man in his 60s in good health. Both conserved end residues are part of each CDR3. The D gene is left open where the match is weak. A clone size is listed for some rows: how often the clone was seen (once, few, many), or a class if it is expanded.

clone size	D gene	CDR3 length	V gene	J gene	CDR3 protein	CDR3 DNA
-	-	12	TRBV6-6	TRBJ2-1	CASSTGDVTQFF	TGTGCCAGCAGTACCGGGGACGTTACCCAGTTCTTC
-	-	15	TRBV30	TRBJ2-1	CAWSVPAAPGNEQFF	TGTGCCTGGAGTGTCCCCGCCGCTCCTGGAAATGAGCAGTTCTTC
few	-	16	TRBV24-1	TRBJ1-5	CATSPGGEGSNQPQHF	TGTGCCACCAGTCCTGGGGGGGAGGGGAGCAATCAGCCCCAGCATTTT
once	-	10	TRBV20-1	TRBJ1-1	CSGTGREAFF	TGCAGTGGAACAGGGAGGGAAGCTTTCTTT
-	TRBD1	15	TRBV10-3	TRBJ2-2	CAISEEDRVTGELFF	TGTGCCATCAGTGAGGAGGACAGGGTAACCGGGGAGCTGTTTTTT
-	-	17	TRBV28	TRBJ2-6	CASSLHLKVAGANVLTF	TGTGCCAGCAGTTTACATCTCAAGGTAGCTGGGGCCAACGTCCTGACTTTC
-	-	15	TRBV28	TRBJ2-3	CASSPYGGRTDTQYF	TGTGCCAGCAGTCCCTACGGGGGACGCACAGATACGCAGTATTTT
many	TRBD2	15	TRBV6-5	TRBJ2-3	CASSPLAGAADTQYF	TGTGCCAGCAGTCCCCTAGCGGGAGCCGCAGATACGCAGTATTTT
few	-	13	TRBV30	TRBJ1-5	CAWSDSYNQPQHF	TGTGCCTGGAGTGACAGCTACAATCAGCCCCAGCATTTT
-	-	13	TRBV2	TRBJ1-4	CASSGGVHEKLFF	TGTGCCAGCAGTGGCGGGGTCCATGAAAAACTGTTTTTT
-	TRBD2	18	TRBV2	TRBJ2-3	CASSGGDLLAGAKDTQYF	TGTGCCAGCAGTGGGGGAGATCTTCTAGCGGGGGCGAAAGATACGCAGTATTTT
-	-	12	TRBV3-1/TRBV3-2	TRBJ2-5	CASSLGEETQYF	TGTGCCAGCAGCCTCGGTGAAGAGACCCAGTACTTC
-	-	17	TRBV3-1/TRBV3-2	TRBJ2-3	CASSQGPPGAPTDTQYF	TGTGCCAGCAGCCAAGGCCCTCCGGGGGCCCCCACAGATACGCAGTATTTT
-	-	15	TRBV6-5	TRBJ1-2	CASSSPGLTNYGYTF	TGTGCCAGCAGTTCTCCGGGGTTGACAAACTATGGCTACACCTTC
-	-	13	TRBV6-5	TRBJ1-5	CASSPLLGRPQHF	TGTGCCAGCAGTCCCCTTCTTGGTCGACCCCAGCATTTT
-	-	14	TRBV15	TRBJ1-6	CATRGSSYNSPLHF	TGTGCCACCAGAGGAAGCTCCTATAATTCACCCCTCCACTTT
-	-	16	TRBV3-1/TRBV3-2	TRBJ1-1	CASSQRFAAMNTEAFF	TGTGCCAGCAGCCAAAGGTTTGCGGCCATGAACACTGAAGCTTTCTTT
-	-	15	TRBV10-3	TRBJ2-3	CAISSGTRRTDTQYF	TGTGCCATCAGTTCCGGGACCCGGAGGACAGATACGCAGTATTTT
-	TRBD1	18	TRBV28	TRBJ1-4	CASSLPGTGGILKRGLFF	TGTGCCAGCAGTTTACCCGGGACAGGGGGAATCCTGAAAAGGGGACTGTTTTTT
-	TRBD1	15	TRBV30	TRBJ2-7	CAWSVGQGVYYEQYF	TGTGCCTGGAGTGTAGGACAGGGGGTATACTACGAGCAGTACTTC
-	-	15	TRBV30	TRBJ1-5	CAWSLGPDSNQPQHF	TGTGCCTGGAGTCTCGGACCCGATAGCAATCAGCCCCAGCATTTT
-	TRBD1	15	TRBV28	TRBJ2-3	CASSPTGEHTDTQYF	TGTGCCAGCAGTCCCACAGGGGAACACACAGATACGCAGTATTTT
once	TRBD2	16	TRBV28	TRBJ2-3	CASSLSGRARADTQYF	TGTGCCAGCAGTTTAAGCGGGAGGGCCAGGGCAGATACGCAGTATTTT
-	-	14	TRBV19	TRBJ1-2	CASSIGGTDYGYTF	TGTGCCAGTAGTATTGGCGGGACGGACTATGGCTACACCTTC